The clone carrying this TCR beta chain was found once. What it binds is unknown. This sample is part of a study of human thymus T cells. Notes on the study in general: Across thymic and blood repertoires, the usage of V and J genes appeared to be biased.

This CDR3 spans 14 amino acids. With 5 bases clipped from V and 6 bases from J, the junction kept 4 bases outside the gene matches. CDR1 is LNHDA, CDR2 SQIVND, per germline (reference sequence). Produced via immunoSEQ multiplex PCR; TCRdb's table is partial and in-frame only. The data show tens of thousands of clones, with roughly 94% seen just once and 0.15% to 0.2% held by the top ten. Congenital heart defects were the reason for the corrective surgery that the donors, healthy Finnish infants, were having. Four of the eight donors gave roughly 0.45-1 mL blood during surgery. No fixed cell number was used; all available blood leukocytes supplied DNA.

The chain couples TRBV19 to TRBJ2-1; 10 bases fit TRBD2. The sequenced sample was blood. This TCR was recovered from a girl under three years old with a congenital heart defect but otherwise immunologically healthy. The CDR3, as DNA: TGTGCCAGTAGTGGACTAGCGGAAAGCAATGAGCAGTTCTTC. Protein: CASSGLAESNEQFF.